One and the same sample provided the 23 T cell receptor beta chains below, sequenced in a study of CD8 T cells in ankylosing spondylitis. The study, taken as a whole, reports: Characteristic, it appeared, of ankylosing spondylitis blood was a TCR beta motif of eight highly homologous variants.

TCRdb passed the 5' RACE reads through MiXCR, listing each CDR3 protein once. The repertoire holds fewer than 400,000 distinct CDR3 sequences, with approximately 8.2% as singletons. No antigens are known for them. Sequencing input: blood, either unsorted or a sorted T cell fraction (not recorded which). All receptors come from a male donor with ankylosing spondylitis.

This clonotype was detected many times. The V and J genes are TRBV18 and TRBJ1-2; a weak D match, TRBD1 (5 bases). The V end lost 3 bases, the J end lost 3 bases, and 11 bases lay between the germline ends. Germline-derived CDR1 and CDR2 are KGHSH and LQKENI. The CDR3 is 14 amino acids. CDR3 bases: TGTGCCAGCTCACCCAACACAGGTGACTATGGCTACACCTTC. Translated: CASSPNTGDYGYTF.

The chain has TRBV5-8 and TRBJ2-3; a possible D gene is TRBD2 (5 bases). The germline V gene encodes CDR1 SGHTS and CDR2 YDEGEE. This CDR3 contains 13 residues. V was clipped by 1 base and J by 4 bases, with 7 bases between them. CDR3 in amino acids: CASSLKGADTQYF. The CDR3 DNA follows: TGTGCCAGCAGCTTGAAGGGAGCAGATACGCAGTATTTT.

This clonotype was counted a few times. The chain uses TRBV6-1 and TRBJ2-3; perhaps D is TRBD1 or TRBD2 (5 bases each). CDR3 length equals 15 residues. V was trimmed by 6 bases and J by 0 bases, leaving 13 bases between them. Germline V gene sequence: CDR1 MNHNS, CDR2 SASEGT. CDR3 nucleotides: TGTGCCAGCAGACGAGGGGCGAGTAGCACAGATACGCAGTATTTT. Translating gives CASRRGASSTDTQYF.

This chain connects TRBV4-2 to TRBJ2-7, with TRBD2 identical over 9 bases. The CDR3 spans 16 residues. Losses at the gene ends were 4 bases for V and 3 bases for J; bases not matched to a gene: 10. Germline loops: CDR1 LGHNA, CDR2 YNFKEQ. CDR3 nucleotide sequence: TGTGCCAGCAGCCCATCGGGTAGCGGGAGTTTCTACGAGCAGTACTTC. As protein: CASSPSGSGSFYEQYF.

The table lists this clonotype with a few counts. The chain uses TRBV29-1 and TRBJ1-5; D may be TRBD1 (5 bases). The length of the CDR3 is 14 residues. Germline V gives CDR1 SQVTM, CDR2 ANQGSEA. V was cut by 4 bases and J by 0 bases, with 10 bases left in between. The CDR3 DNA is TGCAGCGTTGCGGAAAGGGGTAGCAATCAGCCCCAGCATTTT. Translation: CSVAERGSNQPQHF.

V usage is TRBV10-3 and J usage is TRBJ1-3, with D possibly matching TRBD1 (5 bases). Trimming removed 0 bases from V and 5 bases from J, with 8 bases in between. The CDR3 runs to 14 residues. CDR1 is ENHRY, CDR2 SYGVKD, per germline. The CDR3 region is CAISESMDRNTIYF. As DNA, the CDR3 is TGTGCCATCAGTGAGTCGATGGACAGAAACACCATATATTTT.

This clonotype was seen a few times. This sequence joins TRBV5-1 and TRBJ2-7; TRBD2 matches at 14 bases. Trimming removed 4 bases from V and 3 bases from J; junction bases left unmatched: 6. This CDR3 has 16 amino acids. Germline CDR1 is SGHRS and CDR2 is YFSETQ. CDR3 region: CASSAGTSGSFYEQYF. Written as DNA, the CDR3 is TGCGCCAGCAGCGCAGGGACTAGCGGGAGTTTCTACGAGCAGTACTTC.

Ten or more counts support this clonotype. This chain links TRBV7-2 with TRBJ1-1; unclear D gene. The CDR3 sequence is 12 residues long. Germline CDR1 reads SGHTA; CDR2 reads FQGNSA. Trimming removed 5 bases from V and 7 bases from J, with 11 bases in between. CDR3: CASSPAGGEAFF. In DNA, the CDR3 is TGTGCCAGCAGCCCAGCCGGCGGTGAAGCTTTCTTT.

This clonotype was seen a few times. The rearrangement uses TRBV7-2 and TRBJ2-5, with 7 bases fitting TRBD1. The CDR3 runs 15 residues. V shed 0 bases and J 5 bases; nucleotides not matched to a gene: 6. The germline gives CDR1 SGHTA, CDR2 FQGNSA. CDR3 sequence: CASSLALQGLETQYF. CDR3 nucleotides: TGTGCCAGCAGCTTAGCCCTACAGGGGTTGGAGACCCAGTACTTC.

This clonotype appeared a few times. The V gene is TRBV28, the J gene TRBJ2-7; the match to TRBD2 covers 7 bases. The CDR3 length is 13 residues. The V segment lost 6 bases and the J segment 5 bases; nucleotides outside the gene matches: 7. Germline values: CDR1 MDHEN, CDR2 SYDVKM. The CDR3: CASSREVLDEQYF. The CDR3 DNA sequence: TGTGCCAGCAGCCGGGAGGTCCTGGACGAGCAGTACTTC.

This clonotype has only a few counts. The chain uses TRBV6-2 or TRBV6-3 and TRBJ2-1, with 7 bases matching TRBD2. Germline V lookup: CDR1 MNHEY, CDR2 SVGEGT. This CDR3 comprises 15 residues. J gave up 8 bases and V 6 bases, and 13 bases lay outside the gene matches. The CDR3, as DNA: TGTGCCAGCAGCGACAGAGTGGCGGGAGCTGATGAGCAGTTCTTC. It codes for CASSDRVAGADEQFF.

V gene TRBV6-6 combines with J gene TRBJ2-1; the D is unclear. The germline V and J ends were trimmed by 7 bases and 0 bases, with 7 bases remaining between them. This CDR3 contains 13 residues. The germline gives CDR1 MNHNY, CDR2 SVGAGI (reference sequence). The CDR3 reads CASNPSSYNEQFF. The CDR3 coding sequence is TGTGCCAGCAATCCCTCCTCCTACAATGAGCAGTTCTTC.

This clonotype was observed a handful of times. The CDR3 loop is CASSLGTGASEAFF. Written as DNA, the CDR3 is TGTGCCAGCAGCTTGGGCACGGGAGCCTCTGAAGCTTTCTTT. This chain uses TRBV5-5 with TRBJ1-1; no clear D gene. V gave up 0 bases and J gave up 6 bases, with 12 bases separating them. CDR3 length: 14 amino acids. The germline V gene has CDR1 SGHKS and CDR2 YYEKEE (reference sequence).

In this sample, this clonotype turned up a few times. This CDR3 reads CASSMNREGTEAFF. CDR3 DNA sequence: TGTGCCAGTAGTATGAATAGGGAAGGCACTGAAGCTTTCTTT. The chain employs TRBV19 and TRBJ1-1, with D uncertain. Germline CDR1 reads LNHDA; CDR2 reads SQIVND (reference sequence). CDR3 length: 14 amino acids. The V end was cut by 3 bases, the J end by 4 bases, with 12 bases between.

As to this clonotype: The CDR3 does not close with the conserved phenylalanine or tryptophan, likely indicating a read error. The V and J genes are TRBV7-9 and TRBJ1-2; D is possibly TRBD1 (5 bases). This CDR3 has 14 residues. Trimming removed 1 base from V and 4 bases from J, with 10 bases in between. The germline gives CDR1 SEHNR, CDR2 FQNEAQ (reference sequence). In DNA form, the CDR3 reads TGTGCCAGCAGCTTAGTAGGGGCCTCCTATGGCTACACCATC. Translation: CASSLVGASYGYTI.

This clonotype was observed at least ten times. The chain carries TRBV29-1 and TRBJ2-5; the match to TRBD1 covers 9 bases. CDR1 is SQVTM, CDR2 ANQGSEA, per germline. The CDR3 covers 15 residues. J was trimmed by 5 bases and V by 5 bases; bases with no gene match: 12. The CDR3, as DNA: TGCAGCGTTCACCTGGACAGGGGAGATATCGAGACCCAGTACTTC. Its translation is CSVHLDRGDIETQYF.

This clonotype has a handful of counts. The V and J genes are TRBV12-3 or TRBV12-4 and TRBJ2-3; D gene uncertain. V lost 2 bases to trimming and J lost 0 bases, with 6 bases between them. This CDR3 is built from 14 residues. For the CDR3, the DNA is TGTGCCAGCAGTTTACCAGGTAGCACAGATACGCAGTATTTT. Translated, it gives CASSLPGSTDTQYF.

The rearrangement joins TRBV7-8 to TRBJ2-7; 7 bases match TRBD2. Losses at the gene ends were 5 bases for V and 4 bases for J; bases not matched to a gene: 17. The length of the CDR3 is 17 residues. The germline V gene encodes CDR1 SGHVS and CDR2 FQNEAQ. This CDR3 reads CASSLGPSSAGLYEQYF. As DNA, the CDR3 is TGTGCCAGCAGCCTAGGGCCGAGCTCAGCGGGACTTTACGAGCAGTACTTC.

The V and J genes are TRBV11-3 and TRBJ2-7, with 9 positions matching TRBD1. The germline CDR1 and CDR2 sequences are SGHNT and YENEEA. This CDR3 has 15 residues. Trimming at V came to 9 bases and at J to 1 base, leaving 10 bases not matched to a gene. CDR3 loop: CASKPPGQGSYEQYF. In DNA, the CDR3 is TGTGCCAGTAAACCACCGGGACAGGGTTCCTACGAGCAGTACTTC.

Ten or more counts support this clonotype. The chain uses TRBV2 and TRBJ2-2; 10 bases match TRBD2. Per germline, CDR1 SNHLY and CDR2 FYNNEI. V was pared by 5 bases and J by 1 base, with 4 bases of the junction left unmatched. CDR3 length: 16 amino acids. CDR3 DNA sequence: TGTGCCAGCAGTTTCTGGACTAGCGGGAACACCGGGGAGCTGTTTTTT. Protein product: CASSFWTSGNTGELFF.

This clonotype was detected many times. J is TRBJ2-1 and V is TRBV6-5; 8 bases align to TRBD2. This CDR3 spans 13 amino acids. V was clipped by 2 bases and J by 9 bases; unmatched bases: 3. From germline, CDR1 is MNHEY and CDR2 SVGAGI. The CDR3 region is CASSYLAGGEQFF. CDR3 DNA: TGTGCCAGCAGTTACCTGGCGGGAGGTGAGCAGTTCTTC.

This clonotype has just a few counts. The chain links TRBV27 to TRBJ2-2; D is uncertain. The V gene lost 3 bases and the J gene lost 0 bases, with 8 bases spanning the gap. This CDR3 is built from 15 residues. CDR1 MNHEY and CDR2 SMNVEV come from the germline V gene (reference sequence). The CDR3 region is CASSFYPANTGELFF. CDR3 nucleotide sequence: TGTGCCAGCAGTTTTTACCCCGCGAACACCGGGGAGCTGTTTTTT.

The CDR3 protein is CASSPMTGNYEQYF. DNA for the CDR3: TGTGCCAGCAGCCCCATGACAGGGAACTACGAGCAGTACTTC. This chain links TRBV3-1 with TRBJ2-7; TRBD1 agrees at 7 bases. The germline CDR1 and CDR2 sequences are LGHDT and YNNKEL (reference sequence). J gave up 3 bases and V 4 bases, and 6 bases lay outside the gene matches. The CDR3 loop spans 14 amino acids.